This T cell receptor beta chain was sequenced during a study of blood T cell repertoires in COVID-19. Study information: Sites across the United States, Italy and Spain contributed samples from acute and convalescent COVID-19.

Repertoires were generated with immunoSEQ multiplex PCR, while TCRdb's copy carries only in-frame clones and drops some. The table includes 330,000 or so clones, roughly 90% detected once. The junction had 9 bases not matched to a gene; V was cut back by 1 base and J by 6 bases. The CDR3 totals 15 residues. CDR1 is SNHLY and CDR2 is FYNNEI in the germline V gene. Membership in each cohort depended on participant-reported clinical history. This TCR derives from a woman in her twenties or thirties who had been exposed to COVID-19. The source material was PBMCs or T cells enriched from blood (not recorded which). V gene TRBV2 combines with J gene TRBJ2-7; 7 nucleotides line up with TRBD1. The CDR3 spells CASSEGDRALLEQYF. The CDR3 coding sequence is TGTGCCAGCAGTGAAGGAGACAGGGCCTTGCTCGAGCAGTACTTC.